This record looks at one T cell receptor (beta chain) sequence and its context. Its antigen remains unknown. The data originate from a study of cytomegalovirus exposure and HLA in healthy donors. Study-wide results and caveats: For most subjects, TCR beta sequences were reported to predict HLA-A and HLA-B alleles with accuracy. Further analysis, carried out later, found HLA-associated TCR beta chains more clonally expanded than equally common other chains. Later analysis demonstrated an association between a missense DCLRE1C variant and TCR beta V- and J-gene trimming. Several of the most significant clusters appeared, in a later analysis, to be linked to common viral pathogens.

A multiplex PCR was run with 60 Vbeta primers and 13 Jbeta primers. Assay: immunoSEQ multiplex PCR; the TCRdb copy retains only in-frame clones and omits some. The sample has roughly 100,000 clones; roughly 77% are singletons. The CDR3 is 14 amino acids. Germline values: CDR1 SGHVS, CDR2 FQNEAQ. V was pared by 7 bases and J by 5 bases, with 14 bases between. The receptor was isolated from a man aged 35 to 55 in good health and CMV-seronegative. The material sequenced was PBMCs. The chain employs TRBV7-8 and TRBJ1-4; possible D gene TRBD1, 5 bases. CDR3 sequence: CASKDGHANEKLFF. DNA of the CDR3: TGTGCCAGCAAGGACGGACACGCAAATGAAAAACTGTTTTTT.